This entry lists 21 T cell receptor beta chains sequenced from one sample in a study of blood T cell repertoires in COVID-19. The protocol was immunoSEQ multiplex PCR, while the TCRdb copy is restricted to in-frame clones and leaves out a portion. This sample has about 260,000 clones, with around 86% found just once. Sequencing input: peripheral blood. Receptor source: an older woman with COVID-19, enrolled during active disease.

The DNA of the CDR3 is TGTGCCAGCACGACTAGCGGCACTGAGCAGTTCTTC. Translating it yields CASTTSGTEQFF. The chain combines TRBV19 with TRBJ2-1; the match to TRBD2 covers 9 bases. From germline, CDR1 is LNHDA and CDR2 SQIVND (reference sequence). V lost 9 bases and J lost 9; bases outside the gene matches: 6. The CDR3 is 12 residues long.

The chain joins TRBV27 to TRBJ1-1; D not resolved. The CDR3 runs to 14 residues. Germline V gene sequence: CDR1 MNHEY, CDR2 SMNVEV (reference sequence). Trimming cost V 5 bases and J 5 bases, with 15 bases left between them. In DNA form, the CDR3 reads TGTGCCAGCAGTCCTCATACCCCGGGGACTGAAGCTTTCTTT. Amino acid sequence: CASSPHTPGTEAFF.

The rearrangement joins TRBV12-3 or TRBV12-4 to TRBJ1-2; D not resolved. The CDR3 length is 13 residues. The V gene lost 1 base and the J gene lost 5 bases, with 8 bases spanning the gap. Here the CDR3 reads CASSLDSLYGYTF. CDR3 sequence (DNA): TGTGCCAGCAGTTTAGACAGCCTTTATGGCTACACCTTC.

The V and J genes are TRBV28 and TRBJ1-3; TRBD1 might be the D (6 bases). V lost 5 bases, J lost 4 bases, and 15 bases lay in between. CDR3 length: 15 amino acids. Germline loops: CDR1 MDHEN, CDR2 SYDVKM. The CDR3 loop is CASSRGGQGGNTIYF. CDR3 nucleotide sequence: TGTGCCAGCAGTCGAGGGGGACAAGGGGGAAACACCATATATTTT.

The chain uses TRBV15 and TRBJ1-5, with D perhaps matching TRBD1 (5 bases). Germline V gene sequence: CDR1 LNHNV, CDR2 YYDKDF (reference sequence). V was pared by 1 base and J by 4 bases, with 14 bases between. CDR3 length equals 16 residues. The CDR3 DNA sequence: TGTGCCACCAGCAGAGCCCACAGGAGGGCAAATCAGCCCCAGCATTTT. It translates to CATSRAHRRANQPQHF.

The chain is built from TRBV5-4 and TRBJ2-7; TRBD2 aligns across 11 bases. The CDR3 spans 16 residues. The germline gives CDR1 SGHNT, CDR2 YYREEE (reference sequence). Losses at the gene ends were 4 bases for V and 2 bases for J; bases not matched to a gene: 8. Here the CDR3 reads CASSRRTSGRTYEQYF. Here the CDR3 DNA reads TGTGCCAGCAGCCGTCGAACTAGCGGGAGAACCTACGAGCAGTACTTC. The full variable domain, in which reference TRBV5-4 and TRBJ2-7 provide the parts outside the CDR3, is ETGVTQSPTHLIKTRGQQVTLRCSSQSGHNTVSWYQQALGQGPQFIFQYYREEENGRGNFPPRFSGLQFPNYSSELNVNALELDDSALYLCASSRRTSGRTYEQYFGPGTRLTVT.

CDR3 DNA sequence: TGTGCCAGCTCATCAGGACTAGCGGGAGGCTTGGGGGCCAAAAACATTCAGTACTTC. This translates into CASSSGLAGGLGAKNIQYF. V and J are TRBV18 and TRBJ2-4, with 14 bases aligning to TRBD2. Germline V gene sequence: CDR1 KGHSH, CDR2 LQKENI. The CDR3 is 19 residues long. V dropped 5 bases and J dropped 1; count of bases not matched to a gene: 10. The whole variable domain, remainder taken from reference TRBV18 and TRBJ2-4, is NAGVMQNPRHLVRRRGQEARLRCSPMKGHSHVYWYRQLPEEGLKFMVYLQKENIIDESGMPKERFSAEFPKEGPSILRIQQVVRGDSAAYFCASSSGLAGGLGAKNIQYFGAGTRLSVL.

This chain uses TRBV5-1 with TRBJ1-2; D may be TRBD1 (6 bases). Germline V CDR1 and CDR2: SGHRS, YFSETQ. Trimming took off 4 bases at V and 0 bases at J, with 10 bases between the two ends. CDR3 size: 14 residues. The CDR3 DNA is TGCGCCAGCAGCAGGGGGACATCTAACTATGGCTACACCTTC. Encoded protein: CASSRGTSNYGYTF.

This clone appeared once. This sequence joins TRBV5-1 and TRBJ2-1, with 8 bases fitting TRBD1. The junction had 10 bases not matched to a gene; V was cut back by 0 bases and J by 5 bases. Germline V gene data show CDR1 as SGHRS and CDR2 as YFSETQ. The CDR3 has 17 residues. The CDR3 DNA reads TGCGCCAGCAGCTTGGCCGGGTTGGGGACAGGTAACAATGAGCAGTTCTTC. It translates to CASSLAGLGTGNNEQFF.

The genes are TRBV5-1 and TRBJ1-1; D uncertain. This CDR3 contains 13 residues. CDR1 and CDR2 from the germline V gene are SGHRS and YFSETQ. The V and J ends lost 4 bases and 0 bases respectively, with 7 bases between them. CDR3: CASSPQLNTEAFF. The CDR3 nucleotides read TGCGCCAGCAGCCCCCAATTGAACACTGAAGCTTTCTTT. Complete variable domain (other parts from reference TRBV5-1 and TRBJ1-1): KAGVTQTPRYLIKTRGQQVTLSCSPISGHRSVSWYQQTPGQGLQFLFEYFSETQRNKGNFPGRFSGRQFSNSRSEMNVSTLELGDSALYLCASSPQLNTEAFFGQGTRLTVV.

This clone appeared once. Written as DNA, the CDR3 is TGTGCCACCAGCAGAGATCTCCCTGGAACTAGCGGGACCGAGCAGTACTTC. It translates to CATSRDLPGTSGTEQYF. The chain is built from TRBV15 and TRBJ2-7; 10 bases map to TRBD2. This CDR3 spans 17 amino acids. V trimming: 0 bases; J trimming: 6 bases; junction bases outside the gene matches: 11. In germline, CDR1 is LNHNV, CDR2 YYDKDF (reference sequence).

The V and J genes are TRBV7-8 and TRBJ1-5; D is ambiguous. The V and J ends lost 0 bases and 0 bases respectively, with 15 bases between them. Germline lookup yields CDR1 SGHVS and CDR2 FQNEAQ. The CDR3 is 18 amino acids. CDR3 sequence (DNA): TGTGCCAGCAGCTTAGCCCCCTGGTTGAGGATTAGCAATCAGCCCCAGCATTTT. Translation gives CASSLAPWLRISNQPQHF.

V gene TRBV5-1 combines with J gene TRBJ2-4, with 8 bases aligning to TRBD1. The CDR3 has 17 amino acids. The V gene's germline CDR1 is SGHRS and CDR2 YFSETQ. Germline trimming cut 5 bases from V and 1 base from J; bases unmatched to any gene: 11. The CDR3 sequence is CASRNRTGRLAKNIQYF. The CDR3 coding sequence is TGCGCCAGCAGAAACAGGACAGGGAGACTCGCCAAAAACATTCAGTACTTC.

As concerns this clone: Other DNA sequences in the sample encode the same CDR3. The chain recombines TRBV27 with TRBJ1-2; TRBD1 is a possible D gene (6 bases). Germline CDR1 reads MNHEY; CDR2 reads SMNVEV (reference sequence). The CDR3 contains 13 residues. Trimming cost V 3 bases and J 8 bases, with 13 bases left between them. CDR3: CASSFRGAGGYTF. CDR3 bases: TGTGCCAGCAGTTTTCGGGGGGCCGGGGGCTACACCTTC.

The V call is TRBV14, the J call TRBJ2-2; 10 bases fit TRBD2. J was trimmed by 6 bases and V by 2 bases; bases with no gene match: 3. Germline CDR1 and CDR2: SGHDN and FVKESK. The CDR3 has 15 amino acids. The CDR3 sequence is CASSQKAGGAGELFF. CDR3 in DNA: TGTGCCAGCAGCCAAAAAGCGGGAGGGGCCGGGGAGCTGTTTTTT.

This chain uses TRBV5-1 with TRBJ1-2, with TRBD1 as a possible D gene (6 bases). V was trimmed by 0 bases and J by 6 bases, leaving 9 bases between them. This CDR3 is built from 13 residues. Germline V gene lookup returns CDR1 SGHRS and CDR2 YFSETQ. CDR3 sequence: CASSLAGQHGYTF. The CDR3 DNA follows: TGCGCCAGCAGCTTGGCCGGACAGCATGGCTACACCTTC.

The V call is TRBV9, the J call TRBJ2-3; 12 positions agree with TRBD2. Germline-derived CDR1 and CDR2 are SGDLS and YYNGEE. The J segment lost 6 bases and the V segment lost 3 bases, leaving 8 bases of the junction unmatched. This CDR3 spans 16 amino acids. CDR3 DNA sequence: TGTGCCAGCAGCGCGGGGCTAGCGGGAGGGTTGGATACGCAGTATTTT. It yields the protein CASSAGLAGGLDTQYF.

The chain uses TRBV2 and TRBJ2-1; TRBD2 matches at 8 bases. The junction had 16 bases not matched to a gene; V was cut back by 6 bases and J by 3 bases. The CDR3 has 18 amino acids. Germline CDR1 reads SNHLY; CDR2 reads FYNNEI. The CDR3 bases are TGTGCCAGCAGCCCCGGTTCCCCGGGGGGGGCACTCTACAATGAGCAGTTCTTC. Protein sequence: CASSPGSPGGALYNEQFF.

The J gene is TRBJ2-7, the V gene TRBV19; 9 nucleotides match TRBD1. The V gene's germline CDR1 is LNHDA and CDR2 SQIVND (reference sequence). This CDR3 is built from 14 residues. The junction had 5 bases not matched to a gene; V was cut back by 4 bases and J by 4 bases. The CDR3 sequence is CASSNRGRQYEQYF. CDR3 nucleotides: TGTGCCAGTAGTAACAGGGGGCGCCAGTACGAGCAGTACTTC.

The chain joins TRBV4-3 to TRBJ2-4, with TRBD1 matching over 9 bases. Trimming took 0 bases from V and 2 from J; bases not matched to a gene: 8. In germline, CDR1 is LGHNA, CDR2 YSLEER. This CDR3 is built from 18 residues. CDR3 residues: CASSQDPQGARTKNIQYF. The CDR3 coding sequence is TGCGCCAGCAGCCAAGATCCACAGGGGGCAAGGACCAAAAACATTCAGTACTTC.

The rearrangement joins TRBV19 to TRBJ1-5; no clear D. CDR1 is LNHDA, CDR2 SQIVND, per germline (reference sequence). The V end lost 5 bases, the J end lost 4 bases, and 6 bases lay between the germline ends. This CDR3 contains 12 residues. The CDR3 loop reads CASSVLNQPQHF. The CDR3 bases are TGTGCCAGTAGTGTCTTAAATCAGCCCCAGCATTTT.